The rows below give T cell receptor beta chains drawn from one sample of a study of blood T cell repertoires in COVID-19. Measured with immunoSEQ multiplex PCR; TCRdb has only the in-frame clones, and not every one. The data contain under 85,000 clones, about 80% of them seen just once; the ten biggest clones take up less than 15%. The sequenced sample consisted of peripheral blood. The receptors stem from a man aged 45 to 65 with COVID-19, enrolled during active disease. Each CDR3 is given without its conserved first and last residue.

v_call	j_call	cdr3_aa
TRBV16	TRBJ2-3	ASSPPPTTDTQY
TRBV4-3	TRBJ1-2	ASSQDRRGRYGYT
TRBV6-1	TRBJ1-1	ASSEDRYRTEAF
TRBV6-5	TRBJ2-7	ASSFATGEYEQY
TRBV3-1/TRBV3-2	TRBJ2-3	ASSPSRTSSTDTQY
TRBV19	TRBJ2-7	ASSIGGSNYEQY
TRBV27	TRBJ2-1	ASSPGTSSYNEQF
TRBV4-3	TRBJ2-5	ASSQDYGDFQETQY
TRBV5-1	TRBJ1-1	ASSFAGTDTEAF
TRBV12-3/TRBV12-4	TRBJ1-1	ASSFEENTEAF
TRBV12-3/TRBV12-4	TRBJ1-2	ASTMEGHGYT
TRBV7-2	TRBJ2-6	ASSSYSSGANVLT
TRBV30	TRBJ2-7	AWNLNHGYEQY
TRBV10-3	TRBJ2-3	AISVRRRNNTDTQY
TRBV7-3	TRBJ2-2	ASSLNAGGTGELF
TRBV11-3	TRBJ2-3	ASSFSGGSDTQY
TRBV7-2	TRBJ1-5	ASSLRRGQFQPQH
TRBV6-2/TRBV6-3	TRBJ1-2	ASSDSLGYGYT
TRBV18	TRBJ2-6	ASSPPPVGANVLT
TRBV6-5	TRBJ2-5	ASSIQGVQETQY
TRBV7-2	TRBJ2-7	ASSFQGGGALEQY
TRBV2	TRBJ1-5	ASSGRGGSNQPQH